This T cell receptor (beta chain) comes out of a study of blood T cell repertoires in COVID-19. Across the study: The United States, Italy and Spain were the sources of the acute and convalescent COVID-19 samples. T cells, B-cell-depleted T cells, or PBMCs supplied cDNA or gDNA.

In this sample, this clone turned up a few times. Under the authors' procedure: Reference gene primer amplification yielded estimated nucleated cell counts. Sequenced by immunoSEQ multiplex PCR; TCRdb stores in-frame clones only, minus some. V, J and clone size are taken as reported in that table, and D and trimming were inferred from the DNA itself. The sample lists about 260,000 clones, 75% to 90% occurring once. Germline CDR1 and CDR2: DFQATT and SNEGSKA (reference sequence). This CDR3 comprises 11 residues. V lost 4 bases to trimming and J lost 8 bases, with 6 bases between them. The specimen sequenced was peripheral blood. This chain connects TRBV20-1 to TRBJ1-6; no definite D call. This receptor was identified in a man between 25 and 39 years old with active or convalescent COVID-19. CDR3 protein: CSAMGDSPLHF. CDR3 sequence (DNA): TGCAGTGCTATGGGAGATTCACCCCTCCACTTT.